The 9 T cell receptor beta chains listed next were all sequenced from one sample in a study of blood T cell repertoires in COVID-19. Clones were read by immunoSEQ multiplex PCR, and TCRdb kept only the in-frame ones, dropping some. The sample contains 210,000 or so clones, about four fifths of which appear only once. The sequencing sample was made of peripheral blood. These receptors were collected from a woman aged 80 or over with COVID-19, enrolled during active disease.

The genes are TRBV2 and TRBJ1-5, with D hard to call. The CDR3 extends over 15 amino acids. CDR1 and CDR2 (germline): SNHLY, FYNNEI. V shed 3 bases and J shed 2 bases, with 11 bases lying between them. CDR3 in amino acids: CASSDRQLGNQPQHF. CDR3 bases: TGTGCCAGCAGTGACCGACAATTGGGCAATCAGCCCCAGCATTTT.

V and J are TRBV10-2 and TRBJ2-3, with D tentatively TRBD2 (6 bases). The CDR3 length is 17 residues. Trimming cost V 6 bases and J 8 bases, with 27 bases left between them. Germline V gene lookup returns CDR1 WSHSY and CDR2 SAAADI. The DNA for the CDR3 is TGCGCCAGCAGGGGCGCGGGAACCGGAATAAAGGCAGGTACGCAGTATTTT. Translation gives CASRGAGTGIKAGTQYF.

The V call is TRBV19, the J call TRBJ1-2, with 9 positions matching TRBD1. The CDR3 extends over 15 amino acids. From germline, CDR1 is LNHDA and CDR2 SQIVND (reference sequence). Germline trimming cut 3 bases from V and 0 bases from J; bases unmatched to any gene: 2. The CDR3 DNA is TGTGCCAGTAGTATGTGGACAGGGGCTAACTATGGCTACACCTTC. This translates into CASSMWTGANYGYTF.

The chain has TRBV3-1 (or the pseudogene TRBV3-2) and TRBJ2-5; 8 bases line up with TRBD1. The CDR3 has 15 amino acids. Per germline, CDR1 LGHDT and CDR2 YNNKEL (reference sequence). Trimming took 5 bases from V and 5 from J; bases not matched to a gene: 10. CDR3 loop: CASSSQDRALETQYF. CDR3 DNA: TGTGCCAGCAGCTCCCAGGACAGGGCTCTGGAGACCCAGTACTTC.

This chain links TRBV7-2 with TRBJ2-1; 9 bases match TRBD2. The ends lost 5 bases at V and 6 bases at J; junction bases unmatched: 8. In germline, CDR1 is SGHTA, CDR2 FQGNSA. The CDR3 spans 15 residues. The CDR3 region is CASSPRSGSPNEQFF. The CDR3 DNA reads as TGTGCCAGCAGCCCCCGTAGCGGGAGCCCCAATGAGCAGTTCTTC.

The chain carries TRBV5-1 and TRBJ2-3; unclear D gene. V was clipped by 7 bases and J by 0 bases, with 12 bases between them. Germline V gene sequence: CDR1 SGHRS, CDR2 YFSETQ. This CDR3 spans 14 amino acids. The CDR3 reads CASQTRQSTDTQYF. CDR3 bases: TGCGCCAGCCAGACTCGGCAGAGCACAGATACGCAGTATTTT.

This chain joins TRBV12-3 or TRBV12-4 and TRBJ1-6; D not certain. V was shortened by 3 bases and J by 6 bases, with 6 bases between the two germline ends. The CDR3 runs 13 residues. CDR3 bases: TGTGCCAGCAGTTTCGAAGCTAATTCACCCCTCCACTTT. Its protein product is CASSFEANSPLHF.

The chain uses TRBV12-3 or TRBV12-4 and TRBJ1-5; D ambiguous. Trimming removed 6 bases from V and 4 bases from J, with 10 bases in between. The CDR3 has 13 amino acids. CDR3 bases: TGTGCCAGCAGCCAGGCGGGGAATCAGCCCCAGCATTTT. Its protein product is CASSQAGNQPQHF.

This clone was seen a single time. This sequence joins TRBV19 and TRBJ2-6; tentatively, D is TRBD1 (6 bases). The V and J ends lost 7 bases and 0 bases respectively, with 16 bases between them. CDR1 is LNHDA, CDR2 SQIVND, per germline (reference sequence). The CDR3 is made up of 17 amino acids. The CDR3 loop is CASIKTGTSSGANVLTF. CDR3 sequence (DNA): TGTGCCAGTATTAAGACAGGTACAAGCTCTGGGGCCAACGTCCTGACTTTC.